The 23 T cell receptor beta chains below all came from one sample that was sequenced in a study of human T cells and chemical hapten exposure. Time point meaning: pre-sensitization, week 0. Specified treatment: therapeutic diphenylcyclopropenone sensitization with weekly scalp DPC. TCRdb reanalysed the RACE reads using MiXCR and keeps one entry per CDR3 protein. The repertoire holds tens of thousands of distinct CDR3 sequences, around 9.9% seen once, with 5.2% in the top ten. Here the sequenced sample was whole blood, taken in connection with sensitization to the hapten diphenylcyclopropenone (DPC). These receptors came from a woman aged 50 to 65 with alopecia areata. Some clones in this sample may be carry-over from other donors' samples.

The CDR3 protein is CASSFTGGYEKLFF. For the CDR3, the DNA is TGCGCCAGCAGCTTCACAGGGGGATATGAAAAACTGTTTTTT. The chain uses TRBV5-1 and TRBJ1-4; 8 bases map to TRBD1. CDR3 length equals 14 residues. After removal of 2 bases from V and 6 bases from J, the junction contained 3 bases not matched to a gene. CDR1 and CDR2 from the germline V gene are SGHRS and YFSETQ.

The CDR3 loop is CASSSGARGYTF. The CDR3 nucleotides read TGTGCCAGCAGTTCGGGGGCGCGGGGCTACACCTTC. The chain links TRBV28 to TRBJ1-2, with D perhaps matching TRBD1 (6 bases). V gave up 4 bases and J gave up 8 bases, with 11 bases separating them. There are 12 residues in the CDR3. Germline assignment: CDR1 MDHEN and CDR2 SYDVKM.

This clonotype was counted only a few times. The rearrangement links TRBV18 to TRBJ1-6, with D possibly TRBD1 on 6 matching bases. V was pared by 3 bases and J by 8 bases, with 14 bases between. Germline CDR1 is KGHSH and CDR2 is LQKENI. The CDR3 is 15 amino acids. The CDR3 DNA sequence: TGTGCCAGCTCACCGGGGGGGGCATTGGATTCACCCCTCCACTTT. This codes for CASSPGGALDSPLHF.

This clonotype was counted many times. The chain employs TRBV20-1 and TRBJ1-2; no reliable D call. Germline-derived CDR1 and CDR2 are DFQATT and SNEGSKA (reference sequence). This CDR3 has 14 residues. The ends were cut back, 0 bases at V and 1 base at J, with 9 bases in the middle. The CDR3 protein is CSARDPNLNYGYTF. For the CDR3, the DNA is TGCAGTGCTAGAGATCCAAACCTTAACTATGGCTACACCTTC.

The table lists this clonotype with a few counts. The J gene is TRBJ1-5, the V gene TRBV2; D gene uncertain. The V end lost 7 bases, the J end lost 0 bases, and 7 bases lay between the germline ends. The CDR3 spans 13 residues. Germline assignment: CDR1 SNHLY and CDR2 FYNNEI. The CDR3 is CASKGNSNQPQHF. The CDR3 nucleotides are TGTGCCAGCAAAGGGAATAGCAATCAGCCCCAGCATTTT.

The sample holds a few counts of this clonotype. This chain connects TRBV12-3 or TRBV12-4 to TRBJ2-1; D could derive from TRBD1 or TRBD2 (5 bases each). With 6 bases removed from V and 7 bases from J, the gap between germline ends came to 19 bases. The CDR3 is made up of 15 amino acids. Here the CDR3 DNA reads TGTGCCAGCAGGACACTGATCCCGGGGCGGAATGAGCAGTTCTTC. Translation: CASRTLIPGRNEQFF.

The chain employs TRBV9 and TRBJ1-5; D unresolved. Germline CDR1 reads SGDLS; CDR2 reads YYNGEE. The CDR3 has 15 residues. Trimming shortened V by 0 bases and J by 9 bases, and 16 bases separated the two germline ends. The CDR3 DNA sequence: TGTGCCAGCAGCGTAGGCCCGGACGGGAAACGGCCCCAGCATTTT. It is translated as CASSVGPDGKRPQHF.

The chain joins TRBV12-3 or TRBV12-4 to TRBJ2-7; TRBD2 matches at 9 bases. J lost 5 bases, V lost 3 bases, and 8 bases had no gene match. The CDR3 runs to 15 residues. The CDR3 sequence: CASSFWRGGPHEQYF. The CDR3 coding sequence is TGTGCCAGCAGTTTCTGGCGGGGGGGCCCCCACGAGCAGTACTTC.

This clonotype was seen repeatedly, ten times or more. The CDR3 protein is CSVSRTGTDTQYF. The CDR3 coding sequence is TGCAGCGTTTCCCGGACAGGGACAGATACGCAGTATTTT. This chain links TRBV29-1 with TRBJ2-3, with TRBD1 matching 8 bases. Germline V gene data show CDR1 as SQVTM and CDR2 as ANQGSEA. The ends lost 5 bases at V and 3 bases at J; junction bases unmatched: 4. The CDR3 consists of 13 residues.

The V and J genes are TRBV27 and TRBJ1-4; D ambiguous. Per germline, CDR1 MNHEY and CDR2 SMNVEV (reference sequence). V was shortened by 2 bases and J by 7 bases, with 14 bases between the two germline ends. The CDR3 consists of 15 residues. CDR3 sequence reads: CASSLKGLSGEKLFF. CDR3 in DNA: TGTGCCAGCAGTTTAAAAGGGTTGTCTGGTGAAAAACTGTTTTTT.

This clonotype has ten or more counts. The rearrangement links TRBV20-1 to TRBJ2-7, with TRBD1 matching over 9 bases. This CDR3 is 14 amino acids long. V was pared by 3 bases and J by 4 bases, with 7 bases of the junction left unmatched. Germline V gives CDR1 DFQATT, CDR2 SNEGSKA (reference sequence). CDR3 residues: CSARSGTGTYEQYF. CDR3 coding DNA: TGCAGTGCTAGGTCCGGGACAGGGACTTACGAGCAGTACTTC.

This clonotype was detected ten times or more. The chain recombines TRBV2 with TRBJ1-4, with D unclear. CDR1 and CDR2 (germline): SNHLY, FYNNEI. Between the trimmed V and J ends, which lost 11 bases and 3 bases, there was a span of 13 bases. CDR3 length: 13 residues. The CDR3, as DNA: TGTGCCGGCGTGGTGGAGCCTAATGAAAAACTGTTTTTT. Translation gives CAGVVEPNEKLFF.

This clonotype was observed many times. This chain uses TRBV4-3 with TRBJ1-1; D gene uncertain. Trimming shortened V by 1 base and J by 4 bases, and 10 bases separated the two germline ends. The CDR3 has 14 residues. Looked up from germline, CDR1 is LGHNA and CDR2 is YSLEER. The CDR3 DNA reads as TGCGCCAGCAGCCAAGTAACTCCGGCCACTGAAGCTTTCTTT. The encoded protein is CASSQVTPATEAFF.

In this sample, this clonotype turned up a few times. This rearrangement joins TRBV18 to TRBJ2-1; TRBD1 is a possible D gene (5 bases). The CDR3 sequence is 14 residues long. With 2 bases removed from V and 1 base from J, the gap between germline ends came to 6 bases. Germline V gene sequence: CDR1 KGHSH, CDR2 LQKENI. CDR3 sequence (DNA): TGTGCCAGCTCACCAAAGGGGTCCTACAATGAGCAGTTCTTC. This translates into CASSPKGSYNEQFF.

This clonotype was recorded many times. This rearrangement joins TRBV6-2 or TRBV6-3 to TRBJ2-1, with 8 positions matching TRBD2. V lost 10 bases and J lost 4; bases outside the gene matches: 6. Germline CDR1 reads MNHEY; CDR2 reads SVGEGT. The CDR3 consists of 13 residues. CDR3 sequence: CAIAGTRYNEQFF. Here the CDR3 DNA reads TGTGCCATCGCCGGGACTAGATACAATGAGCAGTTCTTC.

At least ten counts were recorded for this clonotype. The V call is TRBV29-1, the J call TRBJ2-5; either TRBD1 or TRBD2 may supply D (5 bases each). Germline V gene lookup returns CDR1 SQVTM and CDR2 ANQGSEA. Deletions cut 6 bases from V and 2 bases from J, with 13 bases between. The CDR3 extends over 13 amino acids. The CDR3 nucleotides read TGCAGCGTACCTAAGGGGAGTCAAGAGACCCAGTACTTC. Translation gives CSVPKGSQETQYF.

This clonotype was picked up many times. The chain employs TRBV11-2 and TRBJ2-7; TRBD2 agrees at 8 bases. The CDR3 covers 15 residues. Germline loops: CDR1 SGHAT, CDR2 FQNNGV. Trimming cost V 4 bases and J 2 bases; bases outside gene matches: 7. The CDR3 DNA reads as TGTGCCAGCAGCTATTCTCCGGGAGGGCCCTACGAGCAGTACTTC. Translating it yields CASSYSPGGPYEQYF. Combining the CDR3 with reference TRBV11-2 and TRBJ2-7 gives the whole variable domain EAGVAQSPRYKIIEKRQSVAFWCNPISGHATLYWYQQILGQGPKLLIQFQNNGVVDDSQLPKDRFSAERLKGVDSTLKIQPAKLEDSAVYLCASSYSPGGPYEQYFGPGTRLTVT.

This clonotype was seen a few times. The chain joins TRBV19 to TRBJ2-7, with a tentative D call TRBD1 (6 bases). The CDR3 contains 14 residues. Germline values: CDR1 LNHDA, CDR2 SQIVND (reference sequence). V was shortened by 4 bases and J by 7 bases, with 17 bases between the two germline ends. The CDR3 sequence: CASSNGGGVGEQYF. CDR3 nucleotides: TGTGCCAGTAGTAATGGGGGCGGCGTGGGAGAGCAGTACTTC.

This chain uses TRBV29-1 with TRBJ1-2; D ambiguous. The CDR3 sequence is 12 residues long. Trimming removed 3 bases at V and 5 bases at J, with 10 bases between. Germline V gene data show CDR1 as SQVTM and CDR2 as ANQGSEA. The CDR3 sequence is CSVDRGRYGYTF. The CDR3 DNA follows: TGCAGCGTTGATAGAGGCCGTTATGGCTACACCTTC.

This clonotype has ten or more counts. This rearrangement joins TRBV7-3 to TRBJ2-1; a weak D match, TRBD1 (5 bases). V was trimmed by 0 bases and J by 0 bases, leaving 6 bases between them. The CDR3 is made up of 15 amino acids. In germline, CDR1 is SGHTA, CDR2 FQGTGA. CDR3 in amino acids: CASSLTGASYNEQFF. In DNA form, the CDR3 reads TGTGCCAGCAGCTTAACAGGGGCCTCCTACAATGAGCAGTTCTTC.

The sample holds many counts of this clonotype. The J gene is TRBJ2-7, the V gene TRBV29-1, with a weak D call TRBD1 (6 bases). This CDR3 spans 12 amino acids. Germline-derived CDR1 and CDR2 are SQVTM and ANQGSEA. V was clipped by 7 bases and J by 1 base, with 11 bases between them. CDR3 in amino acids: CSAMGQSYEQYF. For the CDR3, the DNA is TGCAGCGCCATGGGACAATCCTACGAGCAGTACTTC.

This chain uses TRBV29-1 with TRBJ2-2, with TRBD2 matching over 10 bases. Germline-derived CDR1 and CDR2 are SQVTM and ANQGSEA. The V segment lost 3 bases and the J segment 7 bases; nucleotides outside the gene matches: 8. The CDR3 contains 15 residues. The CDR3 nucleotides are TGCAGCGTTGATTCCAGCGGGAGGGCCGACGGGGAGCTGTTTTTT. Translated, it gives CSVDSSGRADGELFF.

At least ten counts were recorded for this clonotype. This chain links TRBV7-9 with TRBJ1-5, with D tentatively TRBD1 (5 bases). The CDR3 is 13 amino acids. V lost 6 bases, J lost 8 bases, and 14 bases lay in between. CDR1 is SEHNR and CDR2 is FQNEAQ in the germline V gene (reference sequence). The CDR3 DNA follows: TGTGCCAGCAGTCAAGCGGGGGGAAAGCCCCAGCATTTT. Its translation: CASSQAGGKPQHF.